This T cell receptor (beta chain) was sequenced for a study of cytomegalovirus exposure and HLA in healthy donors. Overall study: Sequencing of roughly 180 million T cells in an earlier analysis found around 100 million unique TCR beta sequences. Drawn from HLA-typed donors, roughly 87 million unique TCRs were held in an early data release. The study's findings and limits: Earlier analysis looked at TCR beta V segments, and most were productive about 90% or about 30% of the time.

V lost 2 bases to trimming and J lost 4 bases; unmatched junction nucleotides: 12. CDR3 length: 17 amino acids. Germline V CDR1 and CDR2: MNHNS, SASEGT. PCR employed 60 Vbeta and 13 Jbeta primers. The assay was immunoSEQ multiplex PCR, and TCRdb's table has in-frame clones only and misses some. Altogether roughly 200,000 clones are present, almost 70% being singletons, with the ten largest covering less than 3%. As concerns this clone: Its target is not known.

What was sequenced was PBMCs. V is TRBV6-1 and J is TRBJ1-2, with 8 bases lining up with TRBD1. This TCR came from a man aged 35 to 55 in good health and CMV-seropositive. The CDR3 DNA reads TGTGCCAGCAGTGAAACTAAAGCAGGGGGCGATAGCTATGGCTACACCTTC. This codes for CASSETKAGGDSYGYTF.